This T cell receptor beta chain was retrieved from a study of T-cell reconstitution after alpha-beta-depleted transplantation in children. Study-level results: Newly made T cells mostly supplied T-cell counts and diversity one year after transplant.

On this clonotype: The antigen is unknown.

Unique molecular identifiers were incorporated when the TCRbeta library was constructed. MiXCR was run by TCRdb on the PCR reads, yielding one entry per CDR3 protein. In the table there are about 300,000 distinct CDR3 sequences, roughly a tenth of which are singletons. There are 13 residues in the CDR3. Per the germline V gene, CDR1 is SGHKS and CDR2 is YYEKEE (reference sequence). V was shortened by 3 bases and J by 3 bases, with 10 bases between the two germline ends. The chain combines TRBV5-5 with TRBJ2-7; D is undetermined. Source: PBMCs, taken before TCRalphabeta/CD19-depleted stem cell transplant. The clonotype comes from a boy under two years old with acute myeloid leukemia, due to receive a stem cell transplant. The CDR3 is CASSSIMIYEQYF. The CDR3, as DNA: TGTGCCAGCAGCTCTATAATGATCTACGAGCAGTACTTC.